This T cell receptor (beta chain) is from a study of blood T cell repertoires in COVID-19. Background on the study: The origin of the acute and convalescent COVID-19 samples was the United States, Italy and Spain. PBMCs, B-cell-depleted T cells, or T cells provided the cDNA or gDNA that made up the material.

The CDR3 covers 14 residues. V was clipped by 0 bases and J by 4 bases; unmatched bases: 2. From germline, CDR1 is ENHRY and CDR2 SYGVKD. In the original analysis: Amplification of reference gene primers provided the estimated nucleated cell counts. Profiled with immunoSEQ multiplex PCR; TCRdb holds only in-frame clones, not every one. Clone size and V and J calls were adopted from that table, with D and trimming inferred from the DNA. The table records about 380,000 clones, roughly 85% of them present only once. The sample was peripheral blood. The chain has TRBV10-3 and TRBJ2-5, with TRBD2 identical over 7 bases. The sequence derives from a woman aged 18 to 35 with acute or convalescent COVID-19. CDR3 in amino acids: CAISESGGGETQYF. DNA of the CDR3: TGTGCCATCAGTGAGTCTGGCGGGGGAGAGACCCAGTACTTC.